A selection of T cell receptor beta chains follows, all from one sample in a study of T cells in Graves' hyperthyroidism and ophthalmopathy. TCRdb recomputed calls from the multiplex PCR reads with MiXCR, one row per CDR3 protein. The sample includes nearly 750,000 distinct CDR3 sequences, around 40% seen only once; the top ten take less than 35%. Sequencing input: blood. These receptor sequences come from a woman aged 35 to 49 with Graves' hyperthyroidism. The CDR3 runs from the conserved cysteine through the conserved F or W. The D gene is left open where the match is weak. Clone size is shown for a subset of rows, as once, few, many or a class of expanded clone.

d_gene: TRBD1; v_gene: TRBV5-1; j_gene: TRBJ2-6; abundance: -; CDR3aa: CASGQGAGANVLTF; CDR3nt: TGTGCCAGCGGACAGGGTGCCGGGGCCAACGTCCTGACTTTC
d_gene: -; v_gene: TRBV20-1; j_gene: TRBJ2-3; abundance: -; CDR3aa: CSAYSRTDTQYF; CDR3nt: TGCAGTGCTTATTCACGAACAGATACGCAGTATTTT
d_gene: TRBD1; v_gene: TRBV7-9; j_gene: TRBJ1-6; abundance: once; CDR3aa: CASSPTGTENSPLHF; CDR3nt: TGTGCCAGCAGCCCGACAGGGACGGAAAATTCACCCCTCCACTTT
d_gene: -; v_gene: TRBV7-9; j_gene: TRBJ2-5; abundance: -; CDR3aa: CASSLGRDSSEETQYF; CDR3nt: TGTGCCAGCAGCTTAGGTCGGGACTCAAGTGAAGAGACCCAGTACTTC
d_gene: TRBD1; v_gene: TRBV6-5; j_gene: TRBJ2-2; abundance: few; CDR3aa: CASSQTGVNTGELFF; CDR3nt: TGTGCCAGCAGTCAGACAGGGGTGAACACCGGGGAGCTGTTTTTT
d_gene: -; v_gene: TRBV25-1; j_gene: TRBJ2-7; abundance: -; CDR3aa: CASSKGREQYF; CDR3nt: TGTGCCAGCAGTAAGGGACGCGAGCAGTACTTC
d_gene: -; v_gene: TRBV4-3; j_gene: TRBJ2-2; abundance: few; CDR3aa: CASSQDFPTSNTGELFF; CDR3nt: TGCGCCAGCAGCCAAGATTTCCCGACCTCGAACACCGGGGAGCTGTTTTTT
d_gene: -; v_gene: TRBV7-2; j_gene: TRBJ2-5; abundance: -; CDR3aa: CASSLGVVKETQYF; CDR3nt: TGTGCCAGCAGCTTAGGAGTCGTCAAAGAGACCCAGTACTTC
d_gene: TRBD1; v_gene: TRBV7-2; j_gene: TRBJ1-2; abundance: -; CDR3aa: CASRETGSNYGYTF; CDR3nt: TGTGCCAGCAGGGAGACAGGGAGCAACTATGGCTACACCTTC
d_gene: -; v_gene: TRBV19; j_gene: TRBJ1-5; abundance: many; CDR3aa: CASSMEQEQPQHF; CDR3nt: TGTGCCAGTAGTATGGAACAGGAACAGCCCCAGCATTTT
d_gene: -; v_gene: TRBV7-8; j_gene: TRBJ1-3; abundance: few; CDR3aa: CASSMDGSGNTIYF; CDR3nt: TGTGCCAGCAGCATGGACGGCTCTGGAAACACCATATATTTT
d_gene: -; v_gene: TRBV7-2; j_gene: TRBJ2-7; abundance: many; CDR3aa: CASSPNPDRAAYEQYF; CDR3nt: TGTGCCAGCAGCCCAAACCCCGACAGAGCGGCCTACGAGCAGTACTTC
d_gene: -; v_gene: TRBV6-5; j_gene: TRBJ1-5; abundance: -; CDR3aa: CASKAGPHSNQPQHF; CDR3nt: TGTGCCAGCAAAGCCGGGCCCCATAGCAATCAGCCCCAGCATTTT
d_gene: TRBD1; v_gene: TRBV7-2; j_gene: TRBJ1-2; abundance: many; CDR3aa: CASSLVTGDYGYTF; CDR3nt: TGTGCCAGCAGCTTAGTAACAGGGGACTATGGCTACACCTTC
d_gene: TRBD1; v_gene: TRBV7-9; j_gene: TRBJ2-7; abundance: many; CDR3aa: CASSTPGQRSYEQYF; CDR3nt: TGTGCCAGCAGCACACCGGGACAGCGTTCCTACGAGCAGTACTTC
d_gene: -; v_gene: TRBV5-6; j_gene: TRBJ2-5; abundance: few; CDR3aa: CASSLLGSERRETQYF; CDR3nt: TGTGCCAGCAGCTTGCTCGGTTCAGAACGCCGAGAGACCCAGTACTTC
d_gene: -; v_gene: TRBV20-1; j_gene: TRBJ2-7; abundance: -; CDR3aa: CSAMGAAAYEQYF; CDR3nt: TGCAGTGCTATGGGAGCAGCTGCCTACGAGCAGTACTTC
d_gene: -; v_gene: TRBV7-9; j_gene: TRBJ1-1; abundance: few; CDR3aa: CASTDGMNTEAFF; CDR3nt: TGTGCCAGCACCGACGGCATGAACACTGAAGCTTTCTTT
d_gene: -; v_gene: TRBV10-3; j_gene: TRBJ2-6; abundance: -; CDR3aa: CAIRGSGGKDTEAF; CDR3nt: TGTGCCATCAGGGGATCTGGGGGCAAGGACACTGAAGCTTTC
d_gene: -; v_gene: TRBV6-1; j_gene: TRBJ1-2; abundance: many; CDR3aa: CASSANWSGYTF; CDR3nt: TGTGCCAGCAGCGCTAACTGGAGCGGCTACACCTTC
d_gene: -; v_gene: TRBV24-1; j_gene: TRBJ2-1; abundance: once; CDR3aa: CATSDTGTGRFNEQFF; CDR3nt: TGTGCCACCAGTGATACCGGAACAGGTCGTTTCAATGAGCAGTTCTTC
d_gene: -; v_gene: TRBV20-1; j_gene: TRBJ2-5; abundance: -; CDR3aa: CSAALLALETQYF; CDR3nt: TGCAGTGCGGCACTACTAGCCCTAGAGACCCAGTACTTC
d_gene: -; v_gene: TRBV25-1; j_gene: TRBJ2-3; abundance: -; CDR3aa: CATGIGTDTQYF; CDR3nt: TGTGCCACCGGGATCGGCACAGATACGCAGTATTTT
d_gene: -; v_gene: TRBV14; j_gene: TRBJ2-5; abundance: -; CDR3aa: CASTQGRRYQETQYF; CDR3nt: TGTGCCAGCACCCAAGGCAGGCGATATCAAGAGACCCAGTACTTC
d_gene: TRBD1; v_gene: TRBV5-1; j_gene: TRBJ1-2; abundance: once; CDR3aa: CASSPTGAEYGYTF; CDR3nt: TGCGCCAGCAGCCCGACAGGGGCGGAGTATGGCTACACCTTC
d_gene: -; v_gene: TRBV7-9; j_gene: TRBJ1-1; abundance: -; CDR3aa: CASSLGAPDTEAFF; CDR3nt: TGTGCCAGCAGCTTGGGGGCGCCTGACACTGAAGCTTTCTTT
d_gene: TRBD1; v_gene: TRBV5-4; j_gene: TRBJ1-2; abundance: -; CDR3aa: CASSPGQGAANYGYTF; CDR3nt: TGTGCCAGCAGCCCGGGACAGGGAGCCGCTAACTATGGCTACACCTTC
d_gene: -; v_gene: TRBV11-3; j_gene: TRBJ2-7; abundance: few; CDR3aa: CASSPGVTYEQYF; CDR3nt: TGTGCCAGCAGCCCCGGTGTAACCTACGAGCAGTACTTC
d_gene: -; v_gene: TRBV20-1; j_gene: TRBJ1-2; abundance: -; CDR3aa: CSLSPPSGDPYGYTF; CDR3nt: TGCAGTTTAAGCCCCCCTTCGGGGGACCCCTATGGCTACACCTTC
d_gene: -; v_gene: TRBV7-9; j_gene: TRBJ2-1; abundance: -; CDR3aa: CASSSDWNEQFF; CDR3nt: TGTGCCAGCAGCTCGGACTGGAATGAGCAGTTCTTC
d_gene: TRBD1; v_gene: TRBV19; j_gene: TRBJ1-2; abundance: many; CDR3aa: CASSERTGKAYGYTF; CDR3nt: TGTGCCAGTAGTGAAAGGACAGGGAAAGCCTATGGCTACACCTTC
d_gene: -; v_gene: TRBV24-1; j_gene: TRBJ2-3; abundance: -; CDR3aa: CATSDLLDSGTDTQYF; CDR3nt: TGTGCCACCAGTGATTTGTTAGACTCAGGTACAGATACGCAGTATTTT
d_gene: -; v_gene: TRBV29-1; j_gene: TRBJ1-2; abundance: -; CDR3aa: CSSVRDYGYTF; CDR3nt: TGCAGCAGTGTAAGAGATTATGGCTACACCTTC
d_gene: TRBD1; v_gene: TRBV12-3/TRBV12-4; j_gene: TRBJ1-2; abundance: -; CDR3aa: CASSLTGGYGGYTF; CDR3nt: TGTGCCAGCAGTTTAACAGGGGGCTACGGTGGCTACACCTTC
d_gene: TRBD1; v_gene: TRBV10-2; j_gene: TRBJ1-2; abundance: many; CDR3aa: CASTIGQGDGYTF; CDR3nt: TGCGCCAGCACGATCGGACAGGGAGATGGCTACACCTTC
d_gene: TRBD1; v_gene: TRBV6-2/TRBV6-3; j_gene: TRBJ1-2; abundance: -; CDR3aa: CASSYSPQGPTHRGYGYTF; CDR3nt: TGTGCCAGCAGTTACTCCCCCCAAGGACCGACACACAGGGGATATGGCTACACCTTC
d_gene: -; v_gene: TRBV12-5; j_gene: TRBJ1-1; abundance: few; CDR3aa: CASGLLPPHEAFF; CDR3nt: TGTGCTAGTGGTTTGCTACCGCCCCACGAAGCTTTCTTT
d_gene: -; v_gene: TRBV29-1; j_gene: TRBJ2-5; abundance: many; CDR3aa: CSVEDGLGETQYF; CDR3nt: TGCAGCGTTGAGGACGGGTTGGGAGAGACCCAGTACTTC
d_gene: TRBD1; v_gene: TRBV7-2; j_gene: TRBJ2-5; abundance: many; CDR3aa: CASSFRTGGWLETQYF; CDR3nt: TGTGCCAGCAGCTTCCGGACAGGGGGCTGGTTAGAGACCCAGTACTTC
d_gene: -; v_gene: TRBV18; j_gene: TRBJ1-3; abundance: once; CDR3aa: CASSPTDGNTIYF; CDR3nt: TGTGCCAGCTCACCCACAGACGGAAACACCATATATTTT
d_gene: TRBD1; v_gene: TRBV7-2; j_gene: TRBJ1-1; abundance: few; CDR3aa: CASSSRGTGDLTEAFF; CDR3nt: TGTGCCAGCAGCTCACGAGGGACAGGGGATTTAACTGAAGCTTTCTTT
d_gene: -; v_gene: TRBV29-1; j_gene: TRBJ1-1; abundance: few; CDR3aa: CSGGVEEAFF; CDR3nt: TGCAGCGGGGGAGTAGAGGAAGCTTTCTTT
d_gene: -; v_gene: TRBV7-9; j_gene: TRBJ2-5; abundance: many; CDR3aa: CASSPASSETQYF; CDR3nt: TGTGCCAGCAGCCCGGCTAGCAGCGAGACCCAGTACTTC
d_gene: -; v_gene: TRBV5-1; j_gene: TRBJ2-2; abundance: -; CDR3aa: CASSQSQGNTGELFF; CDR3nt: TGCGCCAGCAGCCAGAGTCAGGGGAACACCGGGGAGCTGTTTTTT
d_gene: -; v_gene: TRBV20-1; j_gene: TRBJ2-7; abundance: once; CDR3aa: CSARDVGATYEQYF; CDR3nt: TGCAGTGCTAGAGATGTGGGGGCGACCTACGAGCAGTACTTC
d_gene: -; v_gene: TRBV10-3; j_gene: TRBJ2-7; abundance: many; CDR3aa: CAIRPTWGSYEQYF; CDR3nt: TGTGCCATCAGACCGACGTGGGGCTCCTACGAGCAGTACTTC
d_gene: -; v_gene: TRBV5-5; j_gene: TRBJ2-7; abundance: -; CDR3aa: CASSLGQGRNEQYF; CDR3nt: TGTGCCAGCAGCTTAGGGCAGGGTCGTAACGAGCAGTACTTC
d_gene: -; v_gene: TRBV2; j_gene: TRBJ2-5; abundance: -; CDR3aa: CASSDGVIETQYF; CDR3nt: TGTGCCAGCAGTGATGGGGTAATTGAGACCCAGTACTTC
d_gene: TRBD2; v_gene: TRBV5-1; j_gene: TRBJ2-5; abundance: few; CDR3aa: CASAPLAGEETQYF; CDR3nt: TGCGCCAGCGCTCCCCTAGCGGGAGAGGAGACCCAGTACTTC
d_gene: TRBD2; v_gene: TRBV2; j_gene: TRBJ2-7; abundance: -; CDR3aa: CASRRSGGAVNEQYF; CDR3nt: TGTGCCAGCAGGCGGTCGGGGGGGGCTGTCAACGAGCAGTACTTC
d_gene: -; v_gene: TRBV25-1; j_gene: TRBJ2-3; abundance: few; CDR3aa: CASSLAPDTQYF; CDR3nt: TGTGCCAGCAGCCTAGCGCCAGATACGCAGTATTTT